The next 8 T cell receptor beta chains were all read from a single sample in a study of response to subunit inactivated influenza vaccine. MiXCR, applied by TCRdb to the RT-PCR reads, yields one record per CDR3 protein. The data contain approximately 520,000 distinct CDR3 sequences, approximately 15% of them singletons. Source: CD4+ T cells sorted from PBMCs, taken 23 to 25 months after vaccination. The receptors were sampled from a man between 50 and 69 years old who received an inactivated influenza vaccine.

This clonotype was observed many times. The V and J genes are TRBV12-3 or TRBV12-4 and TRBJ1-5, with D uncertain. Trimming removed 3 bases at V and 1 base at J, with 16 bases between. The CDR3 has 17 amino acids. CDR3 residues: CASSFSPISSSNQPQHF. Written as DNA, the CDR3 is TGTGCCAGCAGTTTTTCCCCCATCTCGTCGAGCAATCAGCCCCAGCATTTT.

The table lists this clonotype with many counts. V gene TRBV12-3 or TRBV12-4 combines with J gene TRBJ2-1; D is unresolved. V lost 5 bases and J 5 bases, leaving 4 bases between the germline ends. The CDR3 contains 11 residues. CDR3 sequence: CASSINNEQFF. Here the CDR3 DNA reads TGTGCCAGCAGTATCAACAATGAGCAGTTCTTC.

The CDR3 is CASSVVPGTGELFF. The CDR3 nucleotides are TGTGCCAGCAGCGTAGTACCGGGGACCGGGGAGCTGTTTTTT. The chain combines TRBV9 with TRBJ2-2, with TRBD2 as a possible D gene (5 bases). CDR3 length: 14 amino acids. Between the trimmed V and J ends, which lost 0 bases and 5 bases, there was a span of 8 bases. Germline loops: CDR1 SGDLS, CDR2 YYNGEE.

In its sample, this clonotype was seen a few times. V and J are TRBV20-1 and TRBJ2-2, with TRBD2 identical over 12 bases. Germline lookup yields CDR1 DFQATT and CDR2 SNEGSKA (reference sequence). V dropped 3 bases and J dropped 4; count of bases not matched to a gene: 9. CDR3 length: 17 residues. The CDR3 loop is CSARRLAGDRGTGELFF. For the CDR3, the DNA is TGCAGTGCTAGGCGACTAGCGGGAGATCGTGGCACCGGGGAGCTGTTTTTT.

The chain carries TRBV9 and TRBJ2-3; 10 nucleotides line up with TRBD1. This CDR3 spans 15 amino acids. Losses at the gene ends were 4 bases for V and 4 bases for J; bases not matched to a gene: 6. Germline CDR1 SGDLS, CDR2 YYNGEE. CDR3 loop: CASSSRQGAPDTQYF. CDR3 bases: TGTGCCAGCAGCTCTCGACAGGGGGCCCCAGATACGCAGTATTTT.

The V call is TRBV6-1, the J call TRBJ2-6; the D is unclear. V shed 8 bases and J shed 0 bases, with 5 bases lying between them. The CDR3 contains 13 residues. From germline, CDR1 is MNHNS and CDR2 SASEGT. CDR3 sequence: CASQISGANVLTF. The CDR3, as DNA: TGTGCCAGCCAGATCTCTGGGGCCAACGTCCTGACTTTC.

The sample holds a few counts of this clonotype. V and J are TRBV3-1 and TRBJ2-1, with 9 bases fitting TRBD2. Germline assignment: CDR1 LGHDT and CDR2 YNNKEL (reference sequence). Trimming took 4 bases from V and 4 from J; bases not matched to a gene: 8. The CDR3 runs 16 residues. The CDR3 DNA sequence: TGTGCCAGCAGCCCCTTTGGGCTAGCGGGGTACAATGAGCAGTTCTTC. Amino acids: CASSPFGLAGYNEQFF.

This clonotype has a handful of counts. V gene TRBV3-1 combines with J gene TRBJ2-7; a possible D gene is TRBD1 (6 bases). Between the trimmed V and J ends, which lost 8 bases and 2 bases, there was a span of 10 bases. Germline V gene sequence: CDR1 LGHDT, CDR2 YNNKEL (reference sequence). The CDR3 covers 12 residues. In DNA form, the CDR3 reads TGTGCCAGCCGGGACACAACCTACGAGCAGTACTTC. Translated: CASRDTTYEQYF.